This paragraph reports one TCR beta chain. This entry comes from a study of blood T cell repertoires in COVID-19. Germline lookup yields CDR1 GTSNPN and CDR2 SVGIG (reference sequence). This CDR3 is 13 amino acids long. V was pared by 0 bases and J by 2 bases, with 7 bases between. Per the original methods: Reference gene primer amplification gave nucleated cell count estimates. Assay used: immunoSEQ multiplex PCR; TCRdb lists only in-frame clones, some missing. V and J calls and clone size are given by that table; D and trimming were obtained from the DNA. This sample has 83,000 or so clones; 60% to 85% occur once, and the top ten carry around a tenth.

The sequencing sample was made of peripheral blood. The TCR comes from a woman aged 80 or over with acute or convalescent COVID-19. The chain joins TRBV30 to TRBJ2-5, with unresolved D. DNA of the CDR3: TGTGCCTGGAGTGTATCCTCGCAAGAGACCCAGTACTTC. Its translation is CAWSVSSQETQYF.